This is a list of T cell receptor beta chains from one sample in a study of shared clonotypes between healthy human individuals. Here immunoSEQ multiplex PCR was the method, and the copy in TCRdb shows in-frame clones only, minus some. The data contain a few million clones, around nine tenths of them singletons. The sample comprised naive CD4+ T cells sorted from blood. The source of these receptors is a man younger than 35 in good health. Both conserved end residues are part of each CDR3.

V gene	CDR3 protein
TRBV9	CASSSRQGQYNEKLFF
TRBV10-2	CASSEASNQPQHF
TRBV9	CASSSSGGQGIQYF
TRBV19	CASSIQTGPYYEQYF
TRBV6-5	CASSYDGRALNEQFF
TRBV19	CASGTGAGQPQHF
TRBV10-3	CAVSSSGNSYEQYF
TRBV7-4	CASSAIIGTGVTDTQYF
TRBV11-2	CASSSVRGRAEQYF
TRBV6-5	CASLPGVSNTGELFF
TRBV6-1	CASSARQGDQPQHF
TRBV6-1	CASTLVAGGYEQYF
TRBV6-5	CASSRGTGQETQYF
TRBV6-1	CASSVQRDRGNEKLFF
TRBV6-6	CASVLDSSYNSPLHF
TRBV7-9	CASSRTGDSNQPQHF
TRBV4-2	CASSEDPPQGLNTEAFF
TRBV2	CASSETPLVREDTDTQYF
TRBV5-1	CASSTDGNTEAFF
TRBV30	CAWEMNNSPLHF
TRBV12-5	CASGLGQGAPGELFF
TRBV2	CASTGRGPNQPQHF
TRBV6-5	CASTKGVGEQFF
TRBV18	CASSPSDSAVGQPQHF
TRBV5-1	CASSMGLTSYEQYF
TRBV5-4	CASSLAPGNTGELFF
TRBV5-4	CASSLAGGARISGELFF
TRBV6-6	CASSYSRGEYEQYF
TRBV25-1	CASSVGPSYEQYF
TRBV7-2	CASSPTRLNAFREQYF
TRBV5-6	CASSPMGTGFTGELFF
TRBV28	CASSLSGPPYEQYF
TRBV4-1	CASSQVGARNEQFF
TRBV30	CAWRGPYEQYF
TRBV9	CASSDRTGSGGYTF
TRBV10-3	CAISEGTSGEYTDTQYF
TRBV30	CAWSGGEYEQYF
TRBV5-4	CASSLSMRDRYNEQFF
TRBV2	CASSEASLRTETQYF
TRBV10-2	CASSVAGGPTDTQYF
TRBV27	CASSFDPIRYEQYF
TRBV27	CASRSGANVLTF
TRBV7-8	CASSLAVEQYF